One and the same sample provided the 9 T cell receptor beta chains below, sequenced in a study of blood T cell repertoires in COVID-19. Sequenced by immunoSEQ multiplex PCR; TCRdb stores in-frame clones only, minus some. The sample lists 200,000 or so clones, 65% to 85% occurring once. Sequencing was done on a sample of PBMCs or T cells enriched from blood (not recorded which). The source is a man between 40 and 49 years old who had recovered from COVID-19.

J is TRBJ1-6 and V is TRBV6-1, with 8 bases identical to TRBD1. Germline-derived CDR1 and CDR2 are MNHNS and SASEGT. CDR3 length equals 15 residues. The J segment lost 7 bases and the V segment lost 1 base, leaving 3 bases of the junction unmatched. CDR3 in DNA: TGTGCCAGCAGTGAAGGGAGGACAGGGAATTCACCCCTCCACTTT. It yields the protein CASSEGRTGNSPLHF.

V usage is TRBV10-3 and J usage is TRBJ1-1, with a possible D match to TRBD1 (5 bases). Germline loops: CDR1 ENHRY, CDR2 SYGVKD. The CDR3 is 16 residues long. Trimming shortened V by 2 bases and J by 1 base, and 14 bases separated the two germline ends. CDR3 coding DNA: TGTGCCATCAGTGAGAGGGGTTTGGAGGGGAACACTGAAGCTTTCTTT. This gives the protein CAISERGLEGNTEAFF.

The chain combines TRBV7-9 with TRBJ2-7; TRBD1 agrees at 8 bases. The CDR3 is made up of 13 amino acids. V shed 4 bases, J shed 5 bases, and the junction held 4 bases outside the gene matches. Germline values: CDR1 SEHNR, CDR2 FQNEAQ (reference sequence). The CDR3 sequence: CASSWNRGNEQYF. The CDR3 DNA follows: TGTGCCAGCAGCTGGAACAGGGGGAACGAGCAGTACTTC.

About this clone itself: The same CDR3 also results from other DNA sequences found in this sample. The V and J genes are TRBV5-1 and TRBJ2-5, with D perhaps TRBD2 (6 bases). Trimming removed 3 bases from V and 1 base from J, with 10 bases in between. This CDR3 region has 14 residues. Germline assignment: CDR1 SGHRS and CDR2 YFSETQ. CDR3 DNA: TGCGCCAGCAGCTCGGGGACTGTCCAAGAGACCCAGTACTTC. It translates to CASSSGTVQETQYF.

The gene calls are TRBV7-2 and TRBJ1-4; TRBD1 matches at 7 bases. V was clipped by 4 bases and J by 3 bases; unmatched bases: 11. Germline loops: CDR1 SGHTA, CDR2 FQGNSA. There are 17 residues in the CDR3. The CDR3 loop is CASSSTFPGQPNEKLFF. DNA for the CDR3: TGTGCCAGCAGCTCTACGTTTCCGGGACAGCCTAATGAAAAACTGTTTTTT.

In this sample, this clone turned up a few times. This rearrangement joins TRBV5-6 to TRBJ1-1; D is possibly TRBD1 (5 bases). Per germline, CDR1 SGHDT and CDR2 YYEEEE. V was clipped by 0 bases and J by 4 bases, with 13 bases between them. The CDR3 totals 15 residues. The CDR3 sequence: CASSLVPGQGTEAFF. DNA for the CDR3: TGTGCCAGCAGCTTGGTGCCAGGACAAGGCACTGAAGCTTTCTTT.

This clone was picked up a small number of times. The CDR3 bases are TGTGCCAGTCGCCCCCTGGTCGGGAGCAATCAGCCCCAGCATTTT. This codes for CASRPLVGSNQPQHF. The chain employs TRBV19 and TRBJ1-5; D not resolved. V lost 8 bases, J lost 1 base, and 15 bases lay in between. The CDR3 has 15 amino acids. The germline V gene encodes CDR1 LNHDA and CDR2 SQIVND (reference sequence). The whole variable domain, filled in from reference TRBV19 and TRBJ1-5, reads DGGITQSPKYLFRKEGQNVTLSCEQNLNHDAMYWYRQDPGQGLRLIYYSQIVNDFQKGDIAEGYSVSREKKESFPLTVTSAQKNPTAFYLCASRPLVGSNQPQHFGDGTRLSIL.

This clone was detected a few times. The chain couples TRBV4-2 to TRBJ2-2; D may be TRBD1 (5 bases). Germline CDR1 and CDR2: LGHNA and YNFKEQ. With 0 bases removed from V and 7 bases from J, the gap between germline ends came to 15 bases. The CDR3 is 16 residues long. The CDR3 loop reads CASSQDRLWGVGELFF. For the CDR3, the DNA is TGTGCCAGCAGCCAAGATCGATTATGGGGCGTCGGGGAGCTGTTTTTT.

The V and J genes are TRBV10-2 and TRBJ1-4; 11 bases are a match to TRBD1. CDR1 and CDR2 from the germline V gene are WSHSY and SAAADI. This CDR3 has 16 amino acids. V lost 7 bases to trimming and J lost 2 bases; unmatched junction nucleotides: 6. The CDR3: CASKEGQGVTNEKLFF. CDR3 coding DNA: TGCGCCAGCAAGGAGGGACAGGGGGTCACTAATGAAAAACTGTTTTTT.